What follows are 22 T cell receptor beta chains derived from one specimen sequenced in a study of spatial heterogeneity in lung cancer. The study, taken as a whole, reports: It was found that expanded intratumoral alpha and beta TCR counts tracked tumor mutation counts.

The time point here: sample taken at primary tumor resection. In TCRdb, the 5' RACE reads were re-called with MiXCR into one record per CDR3 protein. The sample shows around 9,000 distinct CDR3 sequences, roughly 6% of them seen only once. No antigen is known for these receptors. The sample in question was lung tumor tissue, obtained at surgery. These receptors all come from a male donor with early-stage non-small cell lung cancer.

Ten or more counts support this clonotype. The CDR3 protein is CASRDALGLTGGGSYNEQFF. The CDR3 region has the DNA TGTGCCAGTAGGGACGCCTTGGGCCTAACTGGGGGGGGCTCCTACAATGAGCAGTTCTTC. The rearrangement uses TRBV19 and TRBJ2-1, with 7 bases fitting TRBD2. CDR1 LNHDA and CDR2 SQIVND come from the germline V gene (reference sequence). V was pared by 6 bases and J by 0 bases, with 20 bases of the junction left unmatched. This CDR3 is built from 20 residues. Based on the CDR3 plus reference TRBV19 and TRBJ2-1, the full variable domain is DGGITQSPKYLFRKEGQNVTLSCEQNLNHDAMYWYRQDPGQGLRLIYYSQIVNDFQKGDIAEGYSVSREKKESFPLTVTSAQKNPTAFYLCASRDALGLTGGGSYNEQFFGPGTRLTVL.

This clonotype was detected only a few times. This chain connects TRBV4-3 to TRBJ2-2, with D perhaps matching TRBD1 (5 bases). Germline CDR1 is LGHNA and CDR2 is YSLEER. With 4 bases removed from V and 5 bases from J, the gap between germline ends came to 17 bases. The CDR3 runs 16 residues. In nucleotides, the CDR3 is TGCGCCAGCAGCCCCGACAAAGCAGGGAATACCGGGGAGCTGTTTTTT. This sequence encodes CASSPDKAGNTGELFF.

This clonotype appeared many times. This chain connects TRBV4-1 to TRBJ2-1; no definite D call. Germline CDR1 reads MGHRA; CDR2 reads YSYEKL. This CDR3 spans 16 amino acids. The V and J ends lost 0 bases and 0 bases respectively, with 9 bases between them. CDR3 sequence: CASSQDLWDSYNEQFF. The DNA of the CDR3 is TGCGCCAGCAGCCAAGATTTGTGGGACTCCTACAATGAGCAGTTCTTC.

This clonotype was recorded at least ten times. The V call is TRBV5-1, the J call TRBJ2-1, with TRBD2 matching 9 bases. Germline values: CDR1 SGHRS, CDR2 YFSETQ. The CDR3 is 15 residues long. V lost 3 bases to trimming and J lost 3 bases; unmatched junction nucleotides: 4. The CDR3: CASSSTSGSYNEQFF. The CDR3 DNA reads TGCGCCAGCAGCTCGACTAGCGGAAGCTACAATGAGCAGTTCTTC.

This clonotype has a handful of counts. The V and J genes are TRBV6-1 and TRBJ2-7, with TRBD1 identical over 11 bases. There are 13 residues in the CDR3. After removal of 7 bases from V and 6 bases from J, the junction contained 5 bases not matched to a gene. Germline-derived CDR1 and CDR2 are MNHNS and SASEGT. CDR3 loop: CASMGQGVSEQYF. The CDR3 nucleotides read TGTGCCAGCATGGGACAGGGGGTCTCCGAGCAGTACTTC.

Ten or more counts support this clonotype. V is TRBV7-2 and J is TRBJ2-5; 8 bases line up with TRBD2. The CDR3 has 13 residues. V lost 3 bases to trimming and J lost 5 bases; unmatched junction nucleotides: 2. Germline CDR1 and CDR2: SGHTA and FQGNSA. The CDR3 is CASSFRGGETQYF. The CDR3 DNA follows: TGTGCCAGCAGCTTTCGCGGGGGGGAGACCCAGTACTTC.

Worth noting for this clonotype: This may come from a read error, since a much larger clone is one base off. This sequence joins TRBV7-2 and TRBJ1-1; D not certain. The CDR3 extends over 13 amino acids. CDR1 SGHTA and CDR2 FQGNSA come from the germline V gene. CDR3 sequence reads: CAGSSWKGTEAFF. The CDR3 nucleotides are TGTGCCGGCAGCTCCTGGAAAGGCACTGAAGCTTTCTTT.

This clonotype was counted ten times or more. CDR3: CASSLNIGTQYF. The CDR3 nucleotides read TGTGCCAGCAGTTTAAACATCGGGACCCAGTACTTC. The rearrangement uses TRBV28 and TRBJ2-5, with D unresolved. The CDR3 totals 12 residues. V was clipped by 2 bases and J by 7 bases, with 8 bases between them. Germline CDR1 MDHEN, CDR2 SYDVKM.

This clonotype is deemed medium-sized. V gene TRBV10-3 combines with J gene TRBJ1-5; 9 positions agree with TRBD1. Germline V CDR1 and CDR2: ENHRY, SYGVKD. Trimming removed 7 bases from V and 7 bases from J; junction bases left unmatched: 8. The CDR3 has 14 residues. CDR3 coding DNA: TGTGCCATCAACGACAGGGGGAAGGACCAGCCCCAGCATTTT. It translates to CAINDRGKDQPQHF.

The gene calls are TRBV4-3 and TRBJ2-3; unclear D gene. Germline lookup yields CDR1 LGHNA and CDR2 YSLEER. There are 13 residues in the CDR3. V lost 0 bases to trimming and J lost 8 bases, with 9 bases between them. The CDR3: CASSQDRTPTQYF. The CDR3 DNA sequence: TGCGCCAGCAGCCAAGACAGAACGCCTACGCAGTATTTT.

In its sample, this clonotype was seen many times. The rearrangement joins TRBV18 to TRBJ1-5, with 7 nucleotides matching TRBD1. The CDR3 extends over 17 amino acids. Unmatched junction bases numbered 8, after V lost 1 base and J lost 2 bases. Germline V gene data show CDR1 as KGHSH and CDR2 as LQKENI. The CDR3 protein is CASSPQRQGLGNQPQHF. CDR3 sequence (DNA): TGTGCCAGCTCACCACAAAGACAGGGACTTGGCAATCAGCCCCAGCATTTT.

This clonotype was observed a few times. The chain joins TRBV11-2 to TRBJ2-5; 7 bases line up with TRBD2. The CDR3 is made up of 16 amino acids. J gave up 4 bases and V 1 base, and 9 bases lay outside the gene matches. Germline V gene lookup returns CDR1 SGHAT and CDR2 FQNNGV. The CDR3 DNA follows: TGTGCCAGCAGCTTAGGGGGGGGGGGAGGAGGAGAGACCCAGTACTTC. It encodes CASSLGGGGGGETQYF.

In the case of this clonotype: Being one base from a much bigger clone, this may be a read error. This chain connects TRBV2 to TRBJ2-5; no firm D call. The V gene's germline CDR1 is SNHLY and CDR2 FYNNEI. The CDR3 spans 12 residues. The CDR3 reads CASREGRETQYF. CDR3 sequence (DNA): TGTGCCAGCAGAGAAGGCAGAGAGACCCAGTACTTC.

There are many counts of this clonotype. The chain couples TRBV6-2 or TRBV6-3 to TRBJ2-1; 13 positions match TRBD2. CDR3 length: 20 residues. Trimming took 0 bases from V and 0 from J; bases not matched to a gene: 8. Germline assignment: CDR1 MNHEY and CDR2 SVGEGT. The CDR3 is CASSYSALAGGRSSYNEQFF. Written as DNA, the CDR3 is TGTGCCAGCAGTTACTCGGCACTAGCGGGGGGGCGAAGCTCCTACAATGAGCAGTTCTTC.

This clonotype was recorded at least ten times. This chain links TRBV7-9 with TRBJ1-5; D is perhaps TRBD1 (6 bases). The V and J ends lost 5 bases and 9 bases respectively, with 26 bases between them. CDR3 length: 17 residues. In germline, CDR1 is SEHNR, CDR2 FQNEAQ (reference sequence). The CDR3 here is CASSRNRVRDHRLPQHF. The CDR3 DNA is TGTGCCAGCAGCCGGAACAGGGTGCGGGACCATCGGTTGCCCCAGCATTTT. Supplemented by reference TRBV7-9 and TRBJ1-5, the full variable domain reads DTGVSQNPRHKITKRGQNVTFRCDPISEHNRLYWYRQTLGQGPEFLTYFQNEAQLEKSRLLSDRFSAERPKGSFSTLEIQRTEQGDSAMYLCASSRNRVRDHRLPQHFGDGTRLSIL.

This clonotype was observed at least ten times. V usage is TRBV24-1 and J usage is TRBJ2-1; D ambiguous. This CDR3 region has 15 residues. The V gene's germline CDR1 is KGHDR and CDR2 SFDVKD. The ends were cut back, 0 bases at V and 5 bases at J, with 10 bases in the middle. Here the CDR3 reads CATSDLKGPNNEQFF. The DNA for the CDR3 is TGTGCCACCAGTGATTTGAAGGGTCCCAACAATGAGCAGTTCTTC.

Ten or more counts support this clonotype. The chain employs TRBV5-1 and TRBJ1-4, with D possibly TRBD1 on 5 matching bases. The V and J ends lost 4 bases and 7 bases respectively, with 14 bases between them. Germline V gene sequence: CDR1 SGHRS, CDR2 YFSETQ. The length of the CDR3 is 14 residues. CDR3: CASSPGNLGEKLFF. CDR3 DNA: TGCGCCAGCAGCCCAGGGAACCTAGGTGAAAAACTGTTTTTT.

This chain uses TRBV5-1 with TRBJ1-2, with 8 bases identical to TRBD1. Germline CDR1 and CDR2: SGHRS and YFSETQ. The J segment lost 7 bases and the V segment lost 0 bases, leaving 11 bases of the junction unmatched. The CDR3 totals 16 residues. CDR3 nucleotide sequence: TGCGCCAGCAGCTTGGCCGGAGGACAGGGTGACAGTGGCTACACCTTC. This codes for CASSLAGGQGDSGYTF.

The J gene is TRBJ2-3, the V gene TRBV5-8, with D possibly TRBD1 on 6 matching bases. Germline V gene sequence: CDR1 SGHTS, CDR2 YDEGEE. CDR3 length: 17 residues. V was trimmed by 4 bases and J by 0 bases, leaving 18 bases between them. The CDR3: CASSHLDSFTSTDTQYF. The CDR3 DNA reads TGTGCCAGCAGCCACCTGGACAGCTTCACTAGCACAGATACGCAGTATTTT.

This clonotype was detected only a few times. This chain connects TRBV20-1 to TRBJ2-1, with TRBD2 as a possible D gene (5 bases). Trimming removed 1 base at V and 10 bases at J, with 8 bases between. The CDR3 contains 11 residues. Germline V gene lookup returns CDR1 DFQATT and CDR2 SNEGSKA (reference sequence). CDR3 protein: CSARGGYEQFF. For the CDR3, the DNA is TGCAGTGCTAGAGGCGGGTACGAGCAGTTCTTC.

Turning to this clonotype: This could be a read error, since a much larger clone is one nucleotide away. Given the absence of the conserved phenylalanine or tryptophan at the CDR3 end, a read error is likely. The chain couples TRBV5-8 to TRBJ2-2; a possible D gene is TRBD1 (5 bases). Per germline, CDR1 SGHTS and CDR2 YDEGEE. The CDR3 covers 17 residues. Trimming stripped 2 bases from V and 4 bases from J, with 18 bases between. CDR3 nucleotide sequence: TGTGCCAGCAGCTTTGGAAGGGGCAGGTCTTTCACCGGGGAGCTGTTTTGT. As protein: CASSFGRGRSFTGELFC.

This clonotype was counted ten times or more. The J gene is TRBJ2-5, the V gene TRBV9; the D call may be TRBD1 or TRBD2 (5 bases each). The CDR3 runs to 15 residues. The germline V gene encodes CDR1 SGDLS and CDR2 YYNGEE. Trimming removed 2 bases at V and 4 bases at J, with 15 bases between. The CDR3 nucleotides are TGTGCCAGCAGCGTGAGGCAGGGAGAGGGAGAGACCCAGTACTTC. It specifies CASSVRQGEGETQYF.